This T cell receptor beta chain appears in the sequencing data of a study of cytomegalovirus exposure and HLA in healthy donors. About this clone itself: Its specificity is not known.

Whole-study findings and limits: In most subjects, TCR beta sequences reportedly gave accurate predictions of HLA-A and HLA-B alleles. Sequencing likely caused a cluster of highly shared sequence variants. Later on, analysis showed that most CMV-associated TCR beta chains appeared to be HLA-restricted.

PCR involved 60 Vbeta and 13 Jbeta primers. Using immunoSEQ multiplex PCR, the repertoire was profiled, and TCRdb retains in-frame clones only, with some absent. The sample records approximately 110,000 clones, around 75% being singletons. Healthy bone marrow donors supplied every sample. The source of this sequence is a man aged 25 to 40 in good health and CMV-seronegative. Specimen: PBMCs.

As DNA, the CDR3 is TGTGCCAGCAGCTTAGAATGGAGTAGCGGGGTTTCCTACGAGCAGTACTTC. This encodes CASSLEWSSGVSYEQYF. V and J are TRBV7-2 and TRBJ2-7; 8 nucleotides agree with TRBD2. The CDR3 is 17 amino acids. Germline CDR1 is SGHTA and CDR2 is FQGNSA. The V and J ends lost 1 base and 1 base, in that order; junction bases with no gene match: 9.